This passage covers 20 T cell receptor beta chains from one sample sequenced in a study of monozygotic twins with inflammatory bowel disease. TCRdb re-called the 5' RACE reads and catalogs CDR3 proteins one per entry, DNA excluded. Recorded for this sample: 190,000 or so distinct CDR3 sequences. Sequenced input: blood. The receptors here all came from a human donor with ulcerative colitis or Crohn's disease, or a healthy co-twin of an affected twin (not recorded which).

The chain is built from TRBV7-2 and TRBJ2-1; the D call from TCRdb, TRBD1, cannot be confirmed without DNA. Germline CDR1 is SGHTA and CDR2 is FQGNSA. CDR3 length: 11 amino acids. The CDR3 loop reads CASSSPGEQFF.

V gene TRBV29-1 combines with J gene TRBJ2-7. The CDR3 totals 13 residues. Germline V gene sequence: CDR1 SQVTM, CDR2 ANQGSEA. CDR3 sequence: CSVETAFSYEQYF.

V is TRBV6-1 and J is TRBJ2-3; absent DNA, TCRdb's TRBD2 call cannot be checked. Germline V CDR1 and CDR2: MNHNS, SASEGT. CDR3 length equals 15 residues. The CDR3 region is CASSPTSGGADTQYF.

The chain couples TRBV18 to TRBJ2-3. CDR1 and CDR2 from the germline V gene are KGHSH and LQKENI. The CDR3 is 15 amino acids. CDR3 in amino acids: CASSPQGLESDTQYF.

The chain's CDR3 is CASSPPFGQANYGYTF. This chain joins TRBV7-2 and TRBJ1-2; the D gene TCRdb calls, TRBD1, cannot be checked with no DNA. Per germline, CDR1 SGHTA and CDR2 FQGNSA. This CDR3 is 16 amino acids long.

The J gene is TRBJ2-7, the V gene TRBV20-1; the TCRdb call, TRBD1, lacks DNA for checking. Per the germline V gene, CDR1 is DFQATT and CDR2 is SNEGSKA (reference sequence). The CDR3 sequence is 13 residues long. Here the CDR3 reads CSATGTGGYEQYF.

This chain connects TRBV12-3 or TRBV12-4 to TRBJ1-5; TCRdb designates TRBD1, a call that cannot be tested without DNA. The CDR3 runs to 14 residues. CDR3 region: CASSLGRTGQPQHF.

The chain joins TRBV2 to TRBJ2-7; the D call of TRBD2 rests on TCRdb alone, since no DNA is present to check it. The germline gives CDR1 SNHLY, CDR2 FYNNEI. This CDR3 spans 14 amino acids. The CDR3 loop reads CASKREGTPYEQYF. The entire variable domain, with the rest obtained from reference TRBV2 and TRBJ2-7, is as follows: EPEVTQTPSHQVTQMGQEVILRCVPISNHLYFYWYRQILGQKVEFLVSFYNNEISEKSEIFDDQFSVERPDGSNFTLKIRSTKLEDSAMYFCASKREGTPYEQYFGPGTRLTVT.

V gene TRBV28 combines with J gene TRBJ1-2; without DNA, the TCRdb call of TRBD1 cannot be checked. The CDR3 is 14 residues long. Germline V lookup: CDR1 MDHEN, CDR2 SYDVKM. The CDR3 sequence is CASRGPGTDYGYTF.

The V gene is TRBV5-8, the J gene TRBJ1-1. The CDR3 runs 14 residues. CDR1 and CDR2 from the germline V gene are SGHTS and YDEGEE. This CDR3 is CASSLPPESTEAFF.

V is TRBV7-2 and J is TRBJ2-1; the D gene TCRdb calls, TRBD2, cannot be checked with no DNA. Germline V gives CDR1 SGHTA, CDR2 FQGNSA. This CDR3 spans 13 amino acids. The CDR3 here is CASRELASNEQFF. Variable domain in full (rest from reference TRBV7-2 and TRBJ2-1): GAGVSQSPSNKVTEKGKDVELRCDPISGHTALYWYRQSLGQGLEFLIYFQGNSAPDKSGLPSDRFSAERTGGSVSTLTIQRTQQEDSAVYLCASRELASNEQFFGPGTRLTVL.

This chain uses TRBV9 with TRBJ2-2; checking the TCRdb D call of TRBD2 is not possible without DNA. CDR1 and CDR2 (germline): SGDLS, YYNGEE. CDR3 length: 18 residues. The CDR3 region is CASSVTGLAGPNTGELFF.

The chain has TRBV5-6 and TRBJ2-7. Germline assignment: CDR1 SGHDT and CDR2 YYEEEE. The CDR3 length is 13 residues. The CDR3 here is CASSVRGSYEQYF. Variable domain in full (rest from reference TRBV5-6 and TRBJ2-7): DAGVTQSPTHLIKTRGQQVTLRCSPKSGHDTVSWYQQALGQGPQFIFQYYEEEERQRGNFPDRFSGHQFPNYSSELNVNALLLGDSALYLCASSVRGSYEQYFGPGTRLTVT.

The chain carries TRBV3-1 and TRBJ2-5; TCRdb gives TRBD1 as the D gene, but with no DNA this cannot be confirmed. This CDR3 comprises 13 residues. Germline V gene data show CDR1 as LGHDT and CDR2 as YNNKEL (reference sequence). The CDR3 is CASSQETGETQYF.

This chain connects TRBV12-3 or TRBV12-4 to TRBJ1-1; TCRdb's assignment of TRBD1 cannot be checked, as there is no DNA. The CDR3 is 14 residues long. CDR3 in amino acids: CASSRGVGIPEAFF.

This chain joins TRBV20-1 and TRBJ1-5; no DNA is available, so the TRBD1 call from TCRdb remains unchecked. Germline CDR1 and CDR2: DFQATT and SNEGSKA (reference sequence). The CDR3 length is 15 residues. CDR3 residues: CSAFQPGQGSQPQHF.

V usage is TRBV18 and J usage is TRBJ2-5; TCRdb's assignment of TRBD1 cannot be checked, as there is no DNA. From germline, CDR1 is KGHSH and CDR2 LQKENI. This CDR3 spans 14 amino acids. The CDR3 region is CASSPPGQKEAQYF.

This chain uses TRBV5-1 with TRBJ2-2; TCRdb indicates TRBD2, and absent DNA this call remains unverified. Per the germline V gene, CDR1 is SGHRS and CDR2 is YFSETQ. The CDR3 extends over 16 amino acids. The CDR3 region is CASSLGTSGNTGELFF.

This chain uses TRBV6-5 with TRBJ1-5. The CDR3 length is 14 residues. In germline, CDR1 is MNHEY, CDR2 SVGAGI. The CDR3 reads CASSYSARHQPQHF.

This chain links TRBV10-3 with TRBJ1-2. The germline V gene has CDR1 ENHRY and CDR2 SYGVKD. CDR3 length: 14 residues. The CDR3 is CAISSTKLNYGYTF.